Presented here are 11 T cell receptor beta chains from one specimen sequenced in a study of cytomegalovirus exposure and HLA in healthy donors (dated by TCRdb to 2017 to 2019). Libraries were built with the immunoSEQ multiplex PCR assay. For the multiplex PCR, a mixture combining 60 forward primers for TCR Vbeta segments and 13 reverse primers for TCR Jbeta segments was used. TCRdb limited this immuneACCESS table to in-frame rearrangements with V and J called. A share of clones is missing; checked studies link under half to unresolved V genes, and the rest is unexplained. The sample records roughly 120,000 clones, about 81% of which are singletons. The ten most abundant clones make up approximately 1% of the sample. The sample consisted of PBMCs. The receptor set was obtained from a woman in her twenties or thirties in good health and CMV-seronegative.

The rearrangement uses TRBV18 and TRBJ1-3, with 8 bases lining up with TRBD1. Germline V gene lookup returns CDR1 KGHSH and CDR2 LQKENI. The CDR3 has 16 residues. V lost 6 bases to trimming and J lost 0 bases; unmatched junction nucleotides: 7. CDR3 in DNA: TGTGCCAGCTCGCCCTCCGGGACAGGCTCTGGAAACACCATATATTTT. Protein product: CASSPSGTGSGNTIYF.

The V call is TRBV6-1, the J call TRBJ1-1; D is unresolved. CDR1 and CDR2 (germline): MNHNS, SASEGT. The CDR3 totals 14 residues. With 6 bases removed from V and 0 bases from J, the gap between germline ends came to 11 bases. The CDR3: CASRAGSMNTEAFF. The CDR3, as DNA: TGTGCCAGCAGGGCAGGATCAATGAACACTGAAGCTTTCTTT.

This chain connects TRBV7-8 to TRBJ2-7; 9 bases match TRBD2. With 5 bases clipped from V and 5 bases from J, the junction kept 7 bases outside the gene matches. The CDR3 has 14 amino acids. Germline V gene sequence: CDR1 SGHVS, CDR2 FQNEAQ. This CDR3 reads CASSTLAGWDEQYF. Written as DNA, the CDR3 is TGTGCCAGCAGCACACTAGCGGGCTGGGACGAGCAGTACTTC.

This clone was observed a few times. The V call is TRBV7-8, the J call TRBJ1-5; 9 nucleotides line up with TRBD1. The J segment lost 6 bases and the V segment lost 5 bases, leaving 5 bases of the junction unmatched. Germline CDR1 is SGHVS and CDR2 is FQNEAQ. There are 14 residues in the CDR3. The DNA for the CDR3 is TGTGCCAGCAGCCGACAGGGGGGGAGTCAGCCCCAGCATTTT. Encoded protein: CASSRQGGSQPQHF.

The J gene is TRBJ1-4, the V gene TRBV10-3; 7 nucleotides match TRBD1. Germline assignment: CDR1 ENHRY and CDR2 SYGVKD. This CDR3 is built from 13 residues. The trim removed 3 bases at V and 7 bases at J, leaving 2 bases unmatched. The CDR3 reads CAISEQGSEKLFF. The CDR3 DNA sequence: TGTGCCATCAGTGAACAGGGGAGTGAAAAACTGTTTTTT.

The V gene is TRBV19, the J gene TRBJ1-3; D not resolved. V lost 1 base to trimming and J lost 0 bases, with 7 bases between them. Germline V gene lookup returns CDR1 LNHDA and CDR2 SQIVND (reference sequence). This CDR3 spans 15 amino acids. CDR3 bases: TGTGCCAGTAGTATAGTTTACGGCTCTGGAAACACCATATATTTT. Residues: CASSIVYGSGNTIYF.

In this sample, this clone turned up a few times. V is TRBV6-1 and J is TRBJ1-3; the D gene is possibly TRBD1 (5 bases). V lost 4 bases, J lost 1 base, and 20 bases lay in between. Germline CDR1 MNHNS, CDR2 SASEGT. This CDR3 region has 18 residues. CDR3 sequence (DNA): TGTGCCAGCAGTGGCCGCCCCAGCAGGGCCCTTTCTGGAAACACCATATATTTT. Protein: CASSGRPSRALSGNTIYF.

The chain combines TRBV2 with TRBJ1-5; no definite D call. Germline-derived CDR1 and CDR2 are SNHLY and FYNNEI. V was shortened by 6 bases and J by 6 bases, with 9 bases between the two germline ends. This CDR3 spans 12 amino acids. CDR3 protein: CASREEGQPQHF. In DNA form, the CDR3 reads TGTGCCAGCAGAGAGGAAGGTCAGCCCCAGCATTTT.

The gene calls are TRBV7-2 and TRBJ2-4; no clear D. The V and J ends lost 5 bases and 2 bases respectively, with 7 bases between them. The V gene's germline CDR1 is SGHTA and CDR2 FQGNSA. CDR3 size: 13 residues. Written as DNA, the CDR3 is TGTGCCAGCAGCCCTGAGACCAAAAACATTCAGTACTTC. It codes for CASSPETKNIQYF.

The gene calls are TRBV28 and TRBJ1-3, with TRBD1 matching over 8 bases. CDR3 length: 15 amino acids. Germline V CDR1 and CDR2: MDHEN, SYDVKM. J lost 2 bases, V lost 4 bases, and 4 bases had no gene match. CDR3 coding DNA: TGTGCCAGCAGTTGGACAGGGTCTACTGGAAACACCATATATTTT. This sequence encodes CASSWTGSTGNTIYF. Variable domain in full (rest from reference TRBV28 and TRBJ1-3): DVKVTQSSRYLVKRTGEKVFLECVQDMDHENMFWYRQDPGLGLRLIYFSYDVKMKEKGDIPEGYSVSREKKERFSLILESASTNQTSMYLCASSWTGSTGNTIYFGEGSWLTVV.

CDR3 bases: TGCGCCAGCAGCCCGAAGCGACAGGGGGAAGGTGGAAACACCATATATTTT. Amino acids: CASSPKRQGEGGNTIYF. The genes are TRBV4-1 and TRBJ1-3, with TRBD1 identical over 9 bases. After removal of 4 bases from V and 3 bases from J, the junction contained 10 bases not matched to a gene. Per the germline V gene, CDR1 is MGHRA and CDR2 is YSYEKL. The CDR3 covers 17 residues.